Each of the 27 T cell receptor beta chains below was sequenced from the same sample in a study of OX40 agonist ivuxolimab in advanced cancers. The library was made by the immunoSEQ multiplex PCR assay. TCRdb took over this immuneACCESS table, retaining in-frame rearrangements with V and J assigned. Such tables are incomplete; in checked studies, under half of the missing clones stem from an unresolved V gene, and the remainder is unexplained. The sample includes tens of thousands of clones, with 87% observed a single time. In total, the top ten clones hold 0.45% to 0.7% of the sample. The source was CD4+ or CD8+ T cells sorted from blood, collected in a trial of the OX40 agonist ivuxolimab. The receptor source for this set is an adult with an advanced solid tumor such as melanoma, head and neck, liver or kidney cancer.

The chain's CDR3 is CAWSVPGVNTYEQYF. The CDR3 nucleotides are TGTGCCTGGAGTGTACCGGGGGTTAACACCTACGAGCAGTACTTC. V and J are TRBV30 and TRBJ2-7, with D possibly matching TRBD2 (6 bases). The CDR3 spans 15 residues. Germline V gene lookup returns CDR1 GTSNPN and CDR2 SVGIG (reference sequence). Trimming pared 0 bases from V and 2 bases from J, leaving 14 bases between.

This chain connects TRBV30 to TRBJ1-1; no clear D gene. The length of the CDR3 is 14 residues. In germline, CDR1 is GTSNPN, CDR2 SVGIG (reference sequence). V lost 0 bases to trimming and J lost 2 bases, with 10 bases between them. In DNA, the CDR3 is TGTGCCTGGAGTGTAAGTCTAAGAAACACTGAAGCTTTCTTT. Its translation is CAWSVSLRNTEAFF.

The chain uses TRBV29-1 and TRBJ2-5; 9 positions agree with TRBD1. Germline V gene data show CDR1 as SQVTM and CDR2 as ANQGSEA. This CDR3 has 14 amino acids. J lost 3 bases, V lost 1 base, and 3 bases had no gene match. CDR3 in DNA: TGCAGCGTTGAAGCCCGGGACAGGGAAGAGACCCAGTACTTC. Protein product: CSVEARDREETQYF. The full variable domain, with the rest looked up from reference TRBV29-1 and TRBJ2-5, is SAVISQKPSRDICQRGTSLTIQCQVDSQVTMMFWYRQQPGQSLTLIATANQGSEATYESGFVIDKFPISRPNLTFSTLTVSNMSPEDSSIYLCSVEARDREETQYFGPGTRLLVL.

The chain couples TRBV9 to TRBJ2-1; 14 bases match TRBD2. The V segment lost 0 bases and the J segment 4 bases; nucleotides outside the gene matches: 12. This CDR3 has 20 residues. CDR1 is SGDLS and CDR2 is YYNGEE in the germline V gene. The CDR3 nucleotides are TGTGCCAGCAGCGTAGGTCAGGGTTTAGGACTAGCGGGAGGTTACAATGAGCAGTTCTTC. It yields the protein CASSVGQGLGLAGGYNEQFF.

J is TRBJ2-7 and V is TRBV5-1; TRBD2 aligns across 11 bases. The germline CDR1 and CDR2 sequences are SGHRS and YFSETQ. J gave up 4 bases and V 4 bases, and 4 bases lay outside the gene matches. The CDR3 sequence is 14 residues long. DNA for the CDR3: TGCGCCAGCAGCGTGCTAGCGGGAGGTTACGAGCAGTACTTC. Translating it yields CASSVLAGGYEQYF.

The gene calls are TRBV5-4 and TRBJ1-1, with D tentatively TRBD1 (5 bases). With 0 bases removed from V and 1 base from J, the gap between germline ends came to 7 bases. The CDR3 sequence is 14 residues long. Germline CDR1 SGHNT, CDR2 YYREEE (reference sequence). The CDR3 region has the DNA TGTGCCAGCAGCTTGGTGACAGCGAACACTGAAGCTTTCTTT. Amino acid sequence: CASSLVTANTEAFF. The entire variable domain, with the rest obtained from reference TRBV5-4 and TRBJ1-1, is as follows: ETGVTQSPTHLIKTRGQQVTLRCSSQSGHNTVSWYQQALGQGPQFIFQYYREEENGRGNFPPRFSGLQFPNYSSELNVNALELDDSALYLCASSLVTANTEAFFGQGTRLTVV.

The V gene is TRBV19, the J gene TRBJ2-1; 9 nucleotides agree with TRBD2. The CDR3 contains 14 residues. V was pared by 7 bases and J by 10 bases, with 11 bases of the junction left unmatched. Germline V lookup: CDR1 LNHDA, CDR2 SQIVND (reference sequence). The CDR3 protein is CASKKGGLAGEQFF. The DNA for the CDR3 is TGTGCCAGTAAAAAGGGGGGACTAGCTGGCGAGCAGTTCTTC. Using reference TRBV19 and TRBJ2-1 for the parts outside the CDR3, the full variable domain is DGGITQSPKYLFRKEGQNVTLSCEQNLNHDAMYWYRQDPGQGLRLIYYSQIVNDFQKGDIAEGYSVSREKKESFPLTVTSAQKNPTAFYLCASKKGGLAGEQFFGPGTRLTVL.

Written as DNA, the CDR3 is TGCGCCAGCAGCTTAGACAGGGGAGACTATGGCTACACCTTC. Protein product: CASSLDRGDYGYTF. The rearrangement links TRBV5-1 to TRBJ1-2; 8 bases map to TRBD1. This CDR3 region has 14 residues. After removal of 2 bases from V and 3 bases from J, the junction contained 3 bases not matched to a gene. In germline, CDR1 is SGHRS, CDR2 YFSETQ.

This clone was seen once. This sequence joins TRBV4-1 and TRBJ2-2; TRBD1 matches at 7 bases. The trim removed 0 bases at V and 0 bases at J, leaving 7 bases unmatched. CDR1 and CDR2 (germline): MGHRA, YSYEKL. CDR3 length: 18 amino acids. The CDR3 DNA sequence: TGCGCCAGCAGCCAAGACTCCCCGGACAGGTCGAACACCGGGGAGCTGTTTTTT. Protein: CASSQDSPDRSNTGELFF.

The rearrangement uses TRBV4-1 and TRBJ2-2; D could derive from TRBD1 or TRBD2 (7 bases each). V dropped 4 bases and J dropped 9 bases, with 21 bases sitting between them. The CDR3 runs 16 residues. Germline assignment: CDR1 MGHRA and CDR2 YSYEKL. CDR3 sequence (DNA): TGCGCCAGCAGCCGCAGGGGGAGGGCCTTAGACAGGGAGCTGTTTTTT. Translation: CASSRRGRALDRELFF.

The rearrangement links TRBV11-2 to TRBJ2-3; tentatively, D is TRBD1 (5 bases). This CDR3 has 14 amino acids. The germline gives CDR1 SGHAT, CDR2 FQNNGV. Between the trimmed V and J ends, which lost 5 bases and 0 bases, there was a span of 9 bases. CDR3 in DNA: TGTGCCAGCAGCATGACAGCCAGCACAGATACGCAGTATTTT. It codes for CASSMTASTDTQYF.

For this clone: Other nucleotide sequences in the sample specify the same CDR3. The chain employs TRBV5-1 and TRBJ2-5, with D possibly matching TRBD1 (6 bases). Per the germline V gene, CDR1 is SGHRS and CDR2 is YFSETQ. The CDR3 length is 13 residues. The ends were cut back, 2 bases at V and 2 bases at J, with 7 bases in the middle. The CDR3 spells CASSLQGQETQYF. The DNA for the CDR3 is TGCGCCAGCAGCTTACAGGGTCAAGAGACCCAGTACTTC.

The table lists this clone with a few counts. This chain connects TRBV5-4 to TRBJ1-2; TRBD1 might be the D (5 bases). Germline CDR1 is SGHNT and CDR2 is YYREEE (reference sequence). The CDR3 length is 13 residues. V lost 5 bases and J 2 bases, leaving 10 bases between the germline ends. CDR3 coding DNA: TGTGCCAGCAGTATGAACAGGAACTATGGCTACACCTTC. Translation: CASSMNRNYGYTF. The full variable domain, with the rest looked up from reference TRBV5-4 and TRBJ1-2, is ETGVTQSPTHLIKTRGQQVTLRCSSQSGHNTVSWYQQALGQGPQFIFQYYREEENGRGNFPPRFSGLQFPNYSSELNVNALELDDSALYLCASSMNRNYGYTFGSGTRLTVV.

This clone was counted a few times. The J gene is TRBJ1-5, the V gene TRBV6-6; the match to TRBD1 covers 7 bases. Germline CDR1 and CDR2: MNHNY and SVGAGI (reference sequence). V dropped 8 bases and J dropped 5; count of bases not matched to a gene: 6. This CDR3 spans 13 amino acids. This CDR3 is CASGDRSDQPQHF. CDR3 bases: TGTGCCAGCGGGGACAGATCCGATCAGCCCCAGCATTTT.

This clone was detected once. This rearrangement joins TRBV19 to TRBJ1-4; tentative D call: TRBD1 (5 bases). The CDR3 is 15 amino acids. V lost 3 bases, J lost 5 bases, and 13 bases lay in between. Germline V gene sequence: CDR1 LNHDA, CDR2 SQIVND (reference sequence). CDR3 nucleotide sequence: TGTGCCAGTAGTATGGGATGGGGCCAAAATGAAAAACTGTTTTTT. Protein product: CASSMGWGQNEKLFF.

This chain joins TRBV5-4 and TRBJ2-7; TRBD2 aligns across 8 bases. The CDR3 consists of 15 residues. Germline loops: CDR1 SGHNT, CDR2 YYREEE (reference sequence). J lost 4 bases, V lost 0 bases, and 6 bases had no gene match. CDR3 sequence reads: CASSLESGRVYEQYF. In DNA form, the CDR3 reads TGTGCCAGCAGCTTGGAAAGCGGGAGAGTGTACGAGCAGTACTTC. Complete variable domain (other parts from reference TRBV5-4 and TRBJ2-7): ETGVTQSPTHLIKTRGQQVTLRCSSQSGHNTVSWYQQALGQGPQFIFQYYREEENGRGNFPPRFSGLQFPNYSSELNVNALELDDSALYLCASSLESGRVYEQYFGPGTRLTVT.

The chain carries TRBV5-4 and TRBJ2-3; a weak D match, TRBD2 (6 bases). Per the germline V gene, CDR1 is SGHNT and CDR2 is YYREEE (reference sequence). The CDR3 consists of 13 residues. Trimming removed 1 base from V and 3 bases from J, with 6 bases in between. CDR3 amino acids: CASSLLATDTQYF. The CDR3 DNA sequence: TGTGCCAGCAGCTTGCTAGCGACAGATACGCAGTATTTT.

This clone has a handful of counts. The rearrangement links TRBV10-1 to TRBJ1-2; unclear D gene. The CDR3 is made up of 13 amino acids. V dropped 3 bases and J dropped 4 bases, with 9 bases sitting between them. Looked up from germline, CDR1 is WNHNN and CDR2 is SYGVQD (reference sequence). In DNA, the CDR3 is TGCGCCAGCAGTGACTCAGTGGGCTATGGCTACACCTTC. Its translation: CASSDSVGYGYTF.

This rearrangement joins TRBV11-2 to TRBJ2-1; D is uncertain. The CDR3 runs 14 residues. Looked up from germline, CDR1 is SGHAT and CDR2 is FQNNGV. Trimming removed 6 bases from V and 0 bases from J, with 9 bases in between. The CDR3 region has the DNA TGTGCCAGCAGGCATAGGAGCTCCTACAATGAGCAGTTCTTC. Translating it yields CASRHRSSYNEQFF.

The table lists this clone with a count of one. The chain recombines TRBV5-1 with TRBJ1-3, with D hard to call. CDR3 size: 15 residues. Per germline, CDR1 SGHRS and CDR2 YFSETQ. Trimming shortened V by 1 base and J by 0 bases, and 8 bases separated the two germline ends. The CDR3 here is CASSLFPGSGNTIYF. In DNA form, the CDR3 reads TGCGCCAGCAGCTTGTTCCCAGGCTCTGGAAACACCATATATTTT.

The rearrangement links TRBV10-3 to TRBJ2-7, with TRBD2 matching over 12 bases. Germline V gene data show CDR1 as ENHRY and CDR2 as SYGVKD. This CDR3 is built from 15 residues. V lost 6 bases, J lost 0 bases, and 3 bases stayed unmatched. The CDR3 sequence is CAISEGLAGSYEQYF. The CDR3 DNA follows: TGTGCCATCAGCGAGGGACTAGCGGGCTCCTACGAGCAGTACTTC.

The V gene is TRBV2, the J gene TRBJ2-1; D is undetermined. In germline, CDR1 is SNHLY, CDR2 FYNNEI. Trimming pared 8 bases from V and 3 bases from J, leaving 5 bases between. The CDR3 sequence is 11 residues long. CDR3 sequence: CASRFYNEQFF. The CDR3 DNA reads as TGTGCCAGCCGCTTCTACAATGAGCAGTTCTTC.

J is TRBJ1-2 and V is TRBV19, with TRBD1 as a possible D gene (5 bases). V lost 5 bases, J lost 0 bases, and 13 bases lay in between. The CDR3 is made up of 15 amino acids. Per the germline V gene, CDR1 is LNHDA and CDR2 is SQIVND (reference sequence). The DNA of the CDR3 is TGTGCCAGTAGTCACCCCGACAGACCTAACTATGGCTACACCTTC. This encodes CASSHPDRPNYGYTF.

This clone was seen only a few times. This sequence joins TRBV6-1 and TRBJ1-5; perhaps TRBD1 as D (5 bases). Looked up from germline, CDR1 is MNHNS and CDR2 is SASEGT. V lost 5 bases, J lost 4 bases, and 9 bases lay in between. CDR3 length: 13 amino acids. DNA of the CDR3: TGTGCCAGCAGTTATGGGGGGAATCAGCCCCAGCATTTT. Translating gives CASSYGGNQPQHF.

The gene calls are TRBV19 and TRBJ1-5, with a tentative D call TRBD1 (6 bases). Trimming removed 6 bases from V and 5 bases from J, with 17 bases in between. CDR1 and CDR2 from the germline V gene are LNHDA and SQIVND (reference sequence). This CDR3 is built from 15 residues. The CDR3 loop is CASRSGAHSDQPQHF. The CDR3 coding sequence is TGTGCCAGTAGATCAGGGGCGCACAGCGATCAGCCCCAGCATTTT.

The chain has TRBV7-2 and TRBJ2-4; 8 bases agree with TRBD2. The CDR3 extends over 15 amino acids. Germline V CDR1 and CDR2: SGHTA, FQGNSA. Trimming removed 1 base from V and 6 bases from J; junction bases left unmatched: 5. The CDR3 loop is CASSLVFAGGNIQYF. Written as DNA, the CDR3 is TGTGCCAGCAGCTTAGTTTTCGCGGGGGGAAACATTCAGTACTTC.

This clone is a singleton in its sample. This CDR3 is CASSPGDNRDTQYF. The CDR3 bases are TGTGCCAGCAGCCCGGGGGACAATAGGGATACGCAGTATTTT. The V call is TRBV6-4, the J call TRBJ2-3; either TRBD1 or TRBD2 may supply D (6 bases each). V was shortened by 6 bases and J by 6 bases, with 16 bases between the two germline ends. This CDR3 spans 14 amino acids. Germline CDR1 is MRHNA and CDR2 is SNTAGT.